Listed here is a single TCR beta chain. As yet, its antigen is unknown. CDR3 length: 14 residues. Trimming removed 6 bases from V and 8 bases from J; junction bases left unmatched: 5. Germline V gives CDR1 MNHEY, CDR2 SVGEGT. TCRdb processed the 5' RACE reads anew with MiXCR; each CDR3 protein has one entry. There are about 130,000 distinct CDR3 sequences in the sample; approximately 15% occur only once, and approximately 4.7% lies in the top ten. The source of the sample is a study of T-cell memory formation after mild COVID-19. Study-wide results and limits: Memory cells collected pre-infection included some clones that later responded, suggesting cross-reactive memory joined.

The chain links TRBV6-2 or TRBV6-3 to TRBJ2-1; TRBD2 aligns across 12 bases. This TCR was sampled from a man between 18 and 35 years old who had mild COVID-19 (a few samples of this study predate the infection). Cell type and time point are not known. Sequenced material: PBMCs or a T cell subset sorted from them (not recorded which). CDR3 residues: CASRLAGGRDEQFF. The CDR3 region has the DNA TGTGCCAGCAGACTAGCGGGGGGAAGGGATGAGCAGTTCTTC.